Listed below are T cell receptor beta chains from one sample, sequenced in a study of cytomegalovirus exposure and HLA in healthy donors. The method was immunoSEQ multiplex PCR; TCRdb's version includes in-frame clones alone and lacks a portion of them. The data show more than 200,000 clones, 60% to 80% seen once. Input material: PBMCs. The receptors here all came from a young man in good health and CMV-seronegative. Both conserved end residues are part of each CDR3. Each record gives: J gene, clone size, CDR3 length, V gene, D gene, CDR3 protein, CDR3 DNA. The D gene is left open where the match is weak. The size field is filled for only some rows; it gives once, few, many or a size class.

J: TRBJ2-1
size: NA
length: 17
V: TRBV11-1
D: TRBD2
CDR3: CASSLIGSGGLGNEQFF
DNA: TGTGCCAGCAGCTTAATCGGGTCGGGGGGGCTCGGAAATGAGCAGTTCTTC

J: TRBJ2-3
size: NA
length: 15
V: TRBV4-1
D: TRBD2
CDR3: CASSQEGRVEDTQYF
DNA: TGCGCCAGCAGCCAAGAGGGGAGGGTTGAAGATACGCAGTATTTT

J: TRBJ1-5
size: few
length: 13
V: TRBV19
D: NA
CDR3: CASKGGVSQPQHF
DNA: TGTGCCAGTAAGGGGGGGGTAAGTCAGCCCCAGCATTTT

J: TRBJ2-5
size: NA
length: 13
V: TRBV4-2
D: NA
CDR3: CASSQGREETQYF
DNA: TGTGCCAGCAGCCAAGGCAGGGAAGAGACCCAGTACTTC

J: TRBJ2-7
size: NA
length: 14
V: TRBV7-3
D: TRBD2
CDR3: CASSAETSDYEQYF
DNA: TGTGCCAGCAGCGCAGAAACTAGCGACTACGAGCAGTACTTC

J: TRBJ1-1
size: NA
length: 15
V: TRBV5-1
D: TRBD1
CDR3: CASSSWTGENTEAFF
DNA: TGCGCCAGCAGCAGCTGGACAGGGGAGAACACTGAAGCTTTCTTT

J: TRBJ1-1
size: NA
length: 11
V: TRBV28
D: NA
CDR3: CASSVNTEAFF
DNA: TGTGCCAGTTCGGTGAACACTGAAGCTTTCTTT

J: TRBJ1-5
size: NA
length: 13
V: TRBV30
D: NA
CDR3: CAWSDQINQPQHF
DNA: TGTGCCTGGAGTGACCAGATTAATCAGCCCCAGCATTTT

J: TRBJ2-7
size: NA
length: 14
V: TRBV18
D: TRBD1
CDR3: CASSYLRDSYEQYF
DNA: TGTGCCAGCTCATACCTTCGGGACAGCTACGAGCAGTACTTC

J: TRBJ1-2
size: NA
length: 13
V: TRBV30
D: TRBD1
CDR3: CAWRTGLNYGYTF
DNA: TGTGCCTGGCGGACAGGGTTAAACTATGGCTACACCTTC

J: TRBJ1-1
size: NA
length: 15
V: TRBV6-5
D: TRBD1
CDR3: CASDRDRGRNTEAFF
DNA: TGTGCCAGCGACCGGGACAGGGGGCGGAACACTGAAGCTTTCTTT

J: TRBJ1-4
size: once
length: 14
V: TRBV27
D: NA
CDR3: CASSLYREGEKLFF
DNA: TGTGCCAGCAGTTTATACAGGGAGGGTGAAAAACTGTTTTTT

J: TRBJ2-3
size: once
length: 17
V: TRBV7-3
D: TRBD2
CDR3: CASSLDVGGGGTDTQYF
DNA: TGTGCCAGCAGCTTAGACGTGGGGGGGGGAGGCACAGATACGCAGTATTTT

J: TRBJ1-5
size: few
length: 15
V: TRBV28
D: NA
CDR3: CASSWPMGTNQPQHF
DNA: TGTGCCAGCAGTTGGCCCATGGGGACAAATCAGCCCCAGCATTTT

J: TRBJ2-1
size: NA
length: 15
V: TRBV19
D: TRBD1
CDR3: CASSIGQGVYNEQFF
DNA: TGTGCCAGTAGTATCGGACAGGGGGTCTACAATGAGCAGTTCTTC